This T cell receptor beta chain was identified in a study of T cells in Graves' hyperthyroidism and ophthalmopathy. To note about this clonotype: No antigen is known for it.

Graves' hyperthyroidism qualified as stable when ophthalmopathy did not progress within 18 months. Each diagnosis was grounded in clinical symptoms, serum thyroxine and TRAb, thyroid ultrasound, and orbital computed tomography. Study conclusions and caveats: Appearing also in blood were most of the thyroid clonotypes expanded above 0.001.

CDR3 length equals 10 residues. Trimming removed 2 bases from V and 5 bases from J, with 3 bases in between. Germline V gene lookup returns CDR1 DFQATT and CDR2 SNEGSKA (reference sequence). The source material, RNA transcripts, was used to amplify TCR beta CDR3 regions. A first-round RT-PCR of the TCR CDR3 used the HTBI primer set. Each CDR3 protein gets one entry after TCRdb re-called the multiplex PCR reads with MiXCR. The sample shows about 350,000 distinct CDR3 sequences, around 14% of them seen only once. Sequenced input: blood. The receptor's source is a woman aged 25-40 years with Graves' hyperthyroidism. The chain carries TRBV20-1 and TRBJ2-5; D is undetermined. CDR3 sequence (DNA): TGCAGTGCTAGAAAGGAGACCCAGTACTTC. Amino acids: CSARKETQYF.